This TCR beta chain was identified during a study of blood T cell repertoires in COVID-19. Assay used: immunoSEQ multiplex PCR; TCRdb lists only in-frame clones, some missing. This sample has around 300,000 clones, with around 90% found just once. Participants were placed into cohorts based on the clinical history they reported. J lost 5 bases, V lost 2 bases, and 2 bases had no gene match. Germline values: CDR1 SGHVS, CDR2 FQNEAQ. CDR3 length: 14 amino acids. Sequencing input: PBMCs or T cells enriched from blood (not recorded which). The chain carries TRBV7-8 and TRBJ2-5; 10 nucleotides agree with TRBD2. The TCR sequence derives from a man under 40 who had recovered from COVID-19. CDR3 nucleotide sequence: TGTGCCAGCAGCTTATCTAGCGGGGGTGAGACCCAGTACTTC. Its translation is CASSLSSGGETQYF.